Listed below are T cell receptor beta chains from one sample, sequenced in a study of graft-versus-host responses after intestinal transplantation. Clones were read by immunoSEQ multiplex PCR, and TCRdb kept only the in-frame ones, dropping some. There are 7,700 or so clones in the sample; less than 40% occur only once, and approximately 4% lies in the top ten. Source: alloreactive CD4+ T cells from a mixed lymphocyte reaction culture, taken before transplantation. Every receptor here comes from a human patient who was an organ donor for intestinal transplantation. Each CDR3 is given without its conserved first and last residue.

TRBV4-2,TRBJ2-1,ASSQEGGRTNEQF
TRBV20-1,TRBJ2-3,SAYVLNTQY
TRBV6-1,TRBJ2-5,ATRGLQETQY
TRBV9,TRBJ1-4,ASSVDGGVEKLF
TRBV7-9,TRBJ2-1,ASSLGETSSYNEQF
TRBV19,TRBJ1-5,ATSAGGRSQPQH
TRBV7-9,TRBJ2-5,ASSLGTRGTQY
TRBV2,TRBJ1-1,ASSGGSEAF
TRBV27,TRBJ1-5,ASRAWDRGNQPQH
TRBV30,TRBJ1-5,AWSTGGNQPQH
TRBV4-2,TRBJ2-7,ASSQSTGTPYEQY
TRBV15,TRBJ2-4,ATSREPGQGTLAKNIQY
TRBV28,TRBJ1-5,ASTTSFFGQPQH
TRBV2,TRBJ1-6,ASSGERGLYSPLH
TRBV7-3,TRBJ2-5,ASSLGTQETQY
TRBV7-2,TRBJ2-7,ASSSPNSYEQY
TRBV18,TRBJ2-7,ASSPPRGASYEQY
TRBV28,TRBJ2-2,ASTTSGGTGGELF
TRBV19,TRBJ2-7,ASSGGMIYEQY
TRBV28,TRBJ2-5,ASSLRETQY
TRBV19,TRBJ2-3,ASSRLAGVTDTQY
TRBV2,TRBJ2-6,ASSGYRGHGANVLT
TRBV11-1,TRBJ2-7,ASSFGDRAYEQY
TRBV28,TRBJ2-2,ASSPWSRGSTGELF
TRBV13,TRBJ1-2,ASSLYRGGYGYT
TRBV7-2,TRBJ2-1,ASSQVAGVNEQF
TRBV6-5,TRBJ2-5,ANFRGGQTQY
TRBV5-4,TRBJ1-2,ASSDYSYGYT
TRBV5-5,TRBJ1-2,ASRRPGYGYT
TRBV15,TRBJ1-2,ATSRGSTGGYDGYT
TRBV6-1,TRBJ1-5,ASRPINSGAAQH
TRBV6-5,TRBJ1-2,ASTGRGRYGYT
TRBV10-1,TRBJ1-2,ASNDANSYGYT
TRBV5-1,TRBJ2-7,ASSPEQGLAQY
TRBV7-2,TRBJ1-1,ASSLWGQTNTEAF
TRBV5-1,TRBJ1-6,ASSLDGGGADSPLH
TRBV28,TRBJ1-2,ASSLDDRARGYT
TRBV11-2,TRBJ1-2,AGPKCDNGYT
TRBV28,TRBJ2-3,ASSFNTARTSTDTQY
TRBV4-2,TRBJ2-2,ASSQVIRTGELF
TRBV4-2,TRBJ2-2,ASSQAPSGRYTGELF
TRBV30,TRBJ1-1,AWSVQGIEAF
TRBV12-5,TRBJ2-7,ASGSGYAGEQY
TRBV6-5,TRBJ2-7,ASSSGTGPTYEQY